This TCR beta chain was found in a study of metastatic and nonmetastatic thyroid tumors. At the level of the study: Both malignant and benign thyroid patients supplied peripheral blood and tumor or nodule tissue samples, across which the repertoires of these patients were then compared.

On this clone itself: The antigen is undetermined.

No patient received treatment before thyroid surgery. Authors' analysis steps: The study's classifier, a distant-metastasis tool for papillary thyroid cancer, was built using CDR3 differences across clinicopathological groups. TCRdb re-analyzed the PCR reads through MiXCR. TCRdb assigned the V and J calls; the authors' analysis was not used. The sample contains around 17,000 clones, around 12% of which appear only once. General observations from the study: For both blood and tumor, malignant thyroid tumors reportedly showed significantly higher TCR beta diversity than benign nodules did.

V was pared by 8 bases and J by 6 bases, with 29 bases between. The germline V gene encodes CDR1 LGHNA and CDR2 YNFKEQ. The CDR3 runs 17 residues. This receptor was identified in a female donor with papillary thyroid cancer or a benign thyroid nodule (not recorded which). Some clones in this sample may be carry-over from other donors' samples. The chain recombines TRBV4-2 with TRBJ2-7; D could derive from TRBD1 or TRBD2 (5 bases each). The sequencing sample was made of tumor tissue. This CDR3 is CASSEVRGFGMLGEQYF. The CDR3 DNA reads TGTGCCAGCTCCGAAGTGAGGGGTTTTGGGATGTTGGGCGAGCAGTACTTC.